Listed here is a single TCR beta chain. The data belong to a study of blood T cell repertoires in COVID-19. Generated by immunoSEQ multiplex PCR, the TCRdb table keeps only in-frame clones and is missing some. The sample lists under 60,000 clones; approximately 87% were seen once. The V and J ends lost 7 bases and 0 bases, in that order; junction bases with no gene match: 6. Germline values: CDR1 MNHEY, CDR2 SMNVEV (reference sequence). The CDR3 is made up of 16 amino acids. The source of this sequence is a human donor in a cohort sampled during active COVID-19. This chain joins TRBV27 and TRBJ2-1; 10 bases are shared with TRBD2. Material: peripheral blood. The CDR3 DNA reads TGTGCCAGCACCAGGACTAGCGGAAGCTCCTACAATGAGCAGTTCTTC. It specifies CASTRTSGSSYNEQFF.